This T cell receptor (beta chain) was retrieved from a study of blood T cell repertoires in COVID-19 (dated by TCRdb to the early 2020s). For the study in its entirety: Samples from collaborators originated in the United States, Italy and Spain and spanned both the acute and convalescent phases of COVID-19. The samples were drawn from two sources: the first 160 participants of the ongoing ImmuneRACE study, and 950 to 1,500 subjects contributed by 6 global collaborators. The prospective study material was composed of cDNA or gDNA derived from T cells, B-cell-depleted T cells, or PBMCs. Where available, HLA class I and class II types were taken from metadata supplied by the sample provider and were not determined by assay-based typing. Subjects who had been exposed to COVID-19, were actively infected with it, or had recovered from it provided the deeply sampled blood TCRbeta repertoires that made up the dataset. The sample metadata nearly always contained a de-identified subject ID, COVID-19 status, age in years and sex. A freely available public database, intended as a resource for researchers studying the immune response to SARS-CoV-2, is where the repertoires were released. What the authors observed across the whole study: Clinical and demographic metadata were provided uncurated, with the amount varying by source and participant.

This clone was seen at least ten times. Its antigen has not been determined. No base quality information exists; no much larger clone differs at one position. From the cysteine through the phenylalanine, the CDR3 covers 14 amino acids. The only DNA kept is the CDR3, 42 bases in frame from the first base. Via the germline V gene, CDR1 is MRHNA and CDR2 SNTAGT. Trimming takes 3 bases from V and 4 bases from J, and the germline ends sit 12 bases apart. TCRbeta CDR3 regions were amplified from genomic DNA by means of the immunoSEQ Assay, a bias-controlled multiplex PCR. The published analysis was carried out like this. Nucleated cell counts per sample were estimated from amplification of reference gene primers within the assay. To quantify the absolute abundance of each unique TCRbeta CDR3 rearrangement, sequence reads were collapsed and filtered. Productive Simpson clonality was computed per sample as the square root of Simpson's diversity index over productive rearrangements. TCRdb provides this immuneACCESS table in a form limited to in-frame rearrangements. Some clones are lacking; in checked studies, under half of them reflect an unresolved V gene, and why the rest are absent is not known. The V and J calls and clone size come from that table; D and trimming were worked out from the DNA. The sample table records approximately 250,000 clones; about 86% of these occur just once. In total, the top ten clones hold over 1.5% of the sample.

The collaborating institutions used their own protocols to collect whole blood in K2EDTA tubes. Collaborator samples were shipped for TCRbeta analysis as frozen whole blood, isolated PBMCs, or DNA extracted from either sample type. This receptor was identified in a man aged 25-40 years with active or convalescent COVID-19. The chain employs TRBV6-4 and TRBJ1-1; the D gene is not confidently resolved. Sequencing was performed on peripheral blood. The CDR3: CASSEEEGSTEAFF. The DNA reads as follows: TGTGCCAGCAGTGAGGAGGAGGGTTCCACTGAAGCTTTCTTT.